The present T cell receptor beta chain was sequenced within a study of blood T cell repertoires in COVID-19. Study-level information: The study drew acute and convalescent COVID-19 samples from the United States, Italy and Spain. The analysed material was cDNA or gDNA that came from T cells, B-cell-depleted T cells, or PBMCs.

In the original processing: Reference gene primer amplification in the assay estimated nucleated cell counts. Measured with immunoSEQ multiplex PCR; TCRdb has only the in-frame clones, and not every one. Clone size and V and J calls were adopted from that table, with D and trimming inferred from the DNA. The sample holds tens of thousands of clones, approximately 88% seen once. This CDR3 is 16 amino acids long. J was trimmed by 3 bases and V by 0 bases; bases with no gene match: 6. CDR1 SGDLS and CDR2 YYNGEE come from the germline V gene. The sequence came from a human donor with active COVID-19. The donor label of this sample is uncertain. The J gene is TRBJ2-7, the V gene TRBV9; 10 nucleotides align to TRBD1. Sequencing input: peripheral blood. DNA of the CDR3: TGTGCCAGCAGCGTAGGGACAGGGGGTGTAGACTACGAGCAGTACTTC. As protein: CASSVGTGGVDYEQYF. The complete variable domain, with remaining parts taken from reference TRBV9 and TRBJ2-7, reads DSGVTQTPKHLITATGQRVTLRCSPRSGDLSVYWYQQSLDQGLQFLIQYYNGEERAKGNILERFSAQQFPDLHSELNLSSLELGDSALYFCASSVGTGGVDYEQYFGPGTRLTVT.